This TCR beta chain stems from a study of vaccination and CD4 T cells after COVID-19. This clonotype was seen a handful of times. Its antigen is unidentified. Cultured CD4+ T cells had their DNA profiled by the Oncomine TCR Beta short-read assay. TCRdb ran MiXCR on the PCR reads and lists one entry per CDR3 protein. The sample lists 20,000 to 30,000 distinct CDR3 sequences, about three fifths occurring once. Treatment reported: approximately 9-day PBMC culture with coronavirus spike peptide pools or control peptides (ViraFEST assay). Alongside approximately 10 IU/ml IL-2 and roughly 10 ug/ml peptide pools, PBMCs were cultured at approximately 2 million per well. Study results and caveats: In median terms, SARS-CoV-2-reactive clonotypes went from about 20 to 38, a nonsignificant rise.

CDR3 length: 13 residues. Germline loops: CDR1 LNHNV, CDR2 YYDKDF (reference sequence). The V gene lost 4 bases and the J gene lost 5 bases, with 11 bases spanning the gap. Sequencing was carried out using CD4+ T cells from blood, cultured in vitro. The chain recombines TRBV15 with TRBJ2-5, with a possible D match to TRBD1 (5 bases). The origin of this receptor is a human donor who had recovered from COVID-19. CDR3 protein: CATSTQGRETQYF. The CDR3 DNA sequence: TGTGCCACCAGCACCCAGGGCAGGGAGACCCAGTACTTC. The variable domain in full, completed from reference TRBV15 and TRBJ2-5, reads DAMVIQNPRYQVTQFGKPVTLSCSQTLNHNVMYWYQQKSSQAPKLLFHYYDKDFNNEADTPDNFQSRRPNTSFCFLDIRSPGLGDTAMYLCATSTQGRETQYFGPGTRLLVL.